This T cell receptor (beta chain) appears in the sequencing data of a study of early T cells in non-severe SARS-CoV-2 infection. General study findings and limits: Matching with VDJdb favored anti-spike CD8 responses (missing private and CD4 specificities).

CDR1 is SGHTA and CDR2 is FQGTGA in the germline V gene. CDR3 size: 14 residues. Trimming pared 0 bases from V and 4 bases from J, leaving 9 bases between. This clonotype was observed a handful of times. Its antigen remains unknown. TCRdb analysed the 5' RACE reads with MiXCR anew, one entry per CDR3 protein. The sample includes 40,000 to 60,000 distinct CDR3 sequences, around 6.4% seen only once; the top ten take around 7%. The starting material was whole blood, obtained at baseline. The receptor was isolated from an adult who was a healthcare worker with PCR-confirmed SARS-CoV-2 infection or an uninfected control (not recorded which). J is TRBJ2-5 and V is TRBV7-3; tentative D call: TRBD2 (6 bases). CDR3 region: CASSLTGGPETQYF. The CDR3 nucleotides read TGTGCCAGCAGCTTAACGGGAGGACCAGAGACCCAGTACTTC.